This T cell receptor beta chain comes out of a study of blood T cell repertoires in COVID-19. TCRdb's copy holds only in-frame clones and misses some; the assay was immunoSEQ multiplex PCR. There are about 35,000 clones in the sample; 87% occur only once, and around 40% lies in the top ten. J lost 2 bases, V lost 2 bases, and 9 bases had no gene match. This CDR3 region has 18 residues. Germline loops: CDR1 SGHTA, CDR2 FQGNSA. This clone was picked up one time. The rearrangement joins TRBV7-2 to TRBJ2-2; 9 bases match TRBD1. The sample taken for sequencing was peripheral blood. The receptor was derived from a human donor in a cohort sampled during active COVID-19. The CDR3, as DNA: TGTGCCAGCAGCTTAAAGCGGACAGGGGCCCGAAACACCGGGGAGCTGTTTTTT. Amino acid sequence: CASSLKRTGARNTGELFF. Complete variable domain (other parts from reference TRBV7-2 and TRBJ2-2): GAGVSQSPSNKVTEKGKDVELRCDPISGHTALYWYRQSLGQGLEFLIYFQGNSAPDKSGLPSDRFSAERTGGSVSTLTIQRTQQEDSAVYLCASSLKRTGARNTGELFFGEGSRLTVL.